This TCR beta chain was captured in a study of T-cell reconstitution after alpha-beta-depleted transplantation in children (dated by TCRdb to about 2016). Regarding the study in general: T-cell immune reconstitution after TCRalphabeta/CD19-depleted allogeneic hematopoietic cell transplantation in children was quantitatively tracked in the study by means of TCR repertoire profiling.

This clonotype was observed many times. Its antigen remains unidentified. No much larger clone exists at a distance of one base, and base qualities are not known. The library came from PCR. These reads were obtained on an Illumina HiSeq 2500. TCR libraries were prepared with molecular barcoding, using unique molecular identifiers to normalize TCRbeta repertoire quantification. The public reads were reanalyzed by TCRdb: fastp trimming at Q25, MiXCR alignment, in-frame beta chains only. Rows are combined by CDR3 protein, so each entry shows the most common genes and DNA. The sample contains around 410,000 distinct CDR3 sequences, 9.5% to 13% of them found a single time. 5% to 6.5% of the sample lies in the top ten. The sequencing here drew on PBMCs from the stem cell graft donor, taken from the stem cell graft. The clonotype originates from a human donor who donated a stem cell graft to a child with acute myeloid leukemia.

The CDR3 region: CSVAWGGVAKNIQYF. The DNA sequence follows: TGCAGCGTTGCTTGGGGAGGAGTAGCCAAAAACATTCAGTACTTC. The sequence joins TRBV29-1 to TRBJ2-4; a tentative D match to TRBD2 spans 6 bases. Relative to germline, V is 4 bases shorter and J is 0 bases shorter, with 13 bases between their ends. The germline V gene specifies SQVTM as CDR1 and ANQGSEA as CDR2. The CDR3 runs 15 residues from the cysteine to the phenylalanine. Solely the CDR3 DNA is kept, with 45 bases framed from the first base. Full variable domain (CDR3 extended with the reference TRBV29-1 and TRBJ2-4 proteins): SAVISQKPSRDICQRGTSLTIQCQVDSQVTMMFWYRQQPGQSLTLIATANQGSEATYESGFVIDKFPISRPNLTFSTLTVSNMSPEDSSIYLCSVAWGGVAKNIQYFGAGTRLSVL.